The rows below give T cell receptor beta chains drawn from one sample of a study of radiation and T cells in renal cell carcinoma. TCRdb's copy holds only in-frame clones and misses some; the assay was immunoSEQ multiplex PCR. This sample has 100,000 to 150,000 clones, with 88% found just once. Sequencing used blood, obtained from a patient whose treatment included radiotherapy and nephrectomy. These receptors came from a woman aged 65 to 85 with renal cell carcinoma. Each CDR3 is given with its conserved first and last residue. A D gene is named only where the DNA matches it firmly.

CASSLGQWTLSKNEQFF,.,TRBV5-4
CASSSTSPYNEQFF,.,TRBV19
CASSQDRTYGYTF,TRBD1,TRBV11-2
CASSPRPAYEQYF,.,TRBV18
CAWGRLAGELFF,.,TRBV30
CASSLRGSYTEAFF,.,TRBV28
CASTPGGKAEAFF,.,TRBV25-1
CASSLGQGWTYEQYF,.,TRBV7-2
CASSISGVATDTQYF,TRBD2,TRBV19
CASSGLAGKFF,TRBD2,TRBV2
CASSSSGVEQFF,TRBD2,TRBV6-1
CASTPAGGSYNEQFF,TRBD2,TRBV19
CASSPGTGWSGNTIYF,TRBD1,TRBV18
CAWRLQGSGELFF,.,TRBV30
CASSPMRDRGGRDAFF,TRBD1,TRBV28
CASSVDRRGNEQFF,TRBD2,TRBV9
CASSLDRRLSTQGQYF,.,TRBV11-2
CASSSNRETQYF,.,TRBV5-4
CASSSEKSPLHF,.,TRBV10-2
CASSLRAGSILVDTQYF,.,TRBV7-9
CASCPGLAGTGELFF,TRBD2,TRBV25-1
CASSLASGNWRNEKLFF,.,TRBV7-9
CASGLGRESDTQYF,.,TRBV12-5
CASSLVTRNTEAFF,.,TRBV5-4
CASSKGRRGEETQYF,.,TRBV21-1
CASSLGVSAGELFF,.,TRBV5-6
CASSPVWGRILTEAFF,.,TRBV11-2
CAWSVQGRMNTEAFF,.,TRBV30
CASSEFGDRADTQYF,TRBD1,TRBV6-4
CASATGFSTEAFF,.,TRBV6-6
CASSLMRGGSAGELFF,.,TRBV28
CASSVAGSDTEAFF,.,TRBV9
CATSSFQYTGELFF,.,TRBV15
CASSLKLSGANVLTF,.,TRBV7-9
CASSLDTGYEQYF,.,TRBV11-3
CASSLEWGGNEQFF,TRBD2,TRBV7-2
CASSQGGEAFF,.,TRBV9
CASSESRTGEDTQYF,TRBD1,TRBV25-1
CASSLFFDISYEQYF,.,TRBV27
CASSFAGELFF,.,TRBV7-9
CASITGLGSEAFF,.,TRBV2
CASSLTARNTEAFF,.,TRBV5-1
CASSLGRVRTDTQYF,.,TRBV5-6
CASSTFKTGASGYSNQPQHF,TRBD1,TRBV19
CASRGRFGASNKEAFF,.,TRBV19
CASSPTGRNTEAFF,.,TRBV13
CASSINSRRADTQYF,.,TRBV19
CASSQDGGALAKNIQYF,TRBD2,TRBV4-1
CASSPPPRQGLNTEAFF,TRBD1,TRBV7-9
CAWTVRDTQYF,.,TRBV30